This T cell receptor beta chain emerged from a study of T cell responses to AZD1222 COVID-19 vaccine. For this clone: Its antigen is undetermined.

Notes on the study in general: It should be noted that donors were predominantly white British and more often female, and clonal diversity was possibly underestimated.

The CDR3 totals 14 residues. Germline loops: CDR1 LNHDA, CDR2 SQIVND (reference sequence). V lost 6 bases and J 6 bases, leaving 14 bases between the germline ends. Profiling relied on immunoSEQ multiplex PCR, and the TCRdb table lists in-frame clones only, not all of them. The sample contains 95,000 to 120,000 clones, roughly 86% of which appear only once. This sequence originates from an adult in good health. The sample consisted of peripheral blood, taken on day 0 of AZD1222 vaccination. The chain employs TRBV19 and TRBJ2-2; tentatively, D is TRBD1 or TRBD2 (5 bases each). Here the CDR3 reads CASRNRGGSGELFF. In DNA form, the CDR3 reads TGTGCCAGTAGGAATCGGGGCGGGTCCGGGGAGCTGTTTTTT.